This TCR beta chain was obtained from a study of cytomegalovirus exposure and HLA in healthy donors. The PCR had 60 Vbeta and 13 Jbeta primers. This table comes from immunoSEQ multiplex PCR, and its TCRdb copy is limited to in-frame clones, with some not included. Of 200,000 to 250,000 clones listed, more than 85% are singletons. This CDR3 comprises 16 residues. CDR1 and CDR2 (germline): LGHNA, YSLEER. The V end was cut by 4 bases, the J end by 4 bases, with 16 bases between. The V gene is TRBV4-3, the J gene TRBJ1-4; weak D call: TRBD1 (5 bases). Specimen: PBMCs. This receptor was obtained from a woman aged 18-30 years in good health and CMV-seronegative. The CDR3 nucleotides are TGCGCCAGCAGCCTGAAGGGGCCATCCGATAATGAAAAACTGTTTTTT. The encoded protein is CASSLKGPSDNEKLFF.